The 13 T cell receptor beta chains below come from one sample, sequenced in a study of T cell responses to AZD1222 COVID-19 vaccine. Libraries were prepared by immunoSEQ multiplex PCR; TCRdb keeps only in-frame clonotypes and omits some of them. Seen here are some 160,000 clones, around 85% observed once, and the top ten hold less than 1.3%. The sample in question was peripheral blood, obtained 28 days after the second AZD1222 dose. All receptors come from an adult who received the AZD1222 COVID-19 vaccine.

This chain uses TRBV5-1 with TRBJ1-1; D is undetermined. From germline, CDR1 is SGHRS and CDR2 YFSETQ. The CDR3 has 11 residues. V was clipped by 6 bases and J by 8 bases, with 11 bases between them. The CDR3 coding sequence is TGCGCCAGCAAGGAGGGCAGCGAAGCTTTCTTT. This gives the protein CASKEGSEAFF.

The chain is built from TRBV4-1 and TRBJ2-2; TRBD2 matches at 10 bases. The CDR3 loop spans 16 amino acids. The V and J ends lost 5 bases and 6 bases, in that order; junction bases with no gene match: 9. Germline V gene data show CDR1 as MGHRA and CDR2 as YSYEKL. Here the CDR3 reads CASSSPKRGGSGELFF. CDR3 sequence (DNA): TGCGCCAGCAGCTCTCCCAAGCGGGGGGGTTCCGGGGAGCTGTTTTTT.

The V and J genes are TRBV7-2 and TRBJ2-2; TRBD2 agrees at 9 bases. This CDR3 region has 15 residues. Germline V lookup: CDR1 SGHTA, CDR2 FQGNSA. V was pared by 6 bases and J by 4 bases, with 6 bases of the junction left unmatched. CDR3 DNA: TGTGCCAGCAGTTTACTAGCGGGTGGCACCGGGGAGCTGTTTTTT. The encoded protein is CASSLLAGGTGELFF. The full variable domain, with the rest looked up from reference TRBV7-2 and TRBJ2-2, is GAGVSQSPSNKVTEKGKDVELRCDPISGHTALYWYRQSLGQGLEFLIYFQGNSAPDKSGLPSDRFSAERTGGSVSTLTIQRTQQEDSAVYLCASSLLAGGTGELFFGEGSRLTVL.

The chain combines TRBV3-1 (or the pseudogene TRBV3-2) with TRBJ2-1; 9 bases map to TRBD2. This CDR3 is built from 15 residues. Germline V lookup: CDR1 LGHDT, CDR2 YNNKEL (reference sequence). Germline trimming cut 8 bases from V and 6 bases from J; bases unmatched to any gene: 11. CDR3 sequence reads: CASVRAGGIFNEQFF. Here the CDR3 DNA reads TGTGCCAGCGTTCGAGCGGGGGGAATCTTCAATGAGCAGTTCTTC.

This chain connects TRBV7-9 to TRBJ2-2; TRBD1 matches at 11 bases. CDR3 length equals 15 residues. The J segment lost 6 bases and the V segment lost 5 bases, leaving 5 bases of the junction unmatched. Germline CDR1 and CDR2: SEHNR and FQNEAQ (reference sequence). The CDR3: CASSPGTGGPGELFF. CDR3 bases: TGTGCCAGCAGCCCCGGGACAGGGGGTCCCGGGGAGCTGTTTTTT.

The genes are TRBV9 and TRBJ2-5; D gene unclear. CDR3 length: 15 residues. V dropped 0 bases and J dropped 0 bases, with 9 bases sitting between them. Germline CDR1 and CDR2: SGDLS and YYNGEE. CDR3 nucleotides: TGTGCCAGCAGCGTAGCCGGCAGCTACCAAGAGACCCAGTACTTC. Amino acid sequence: CASSVAGSYQETQYF.

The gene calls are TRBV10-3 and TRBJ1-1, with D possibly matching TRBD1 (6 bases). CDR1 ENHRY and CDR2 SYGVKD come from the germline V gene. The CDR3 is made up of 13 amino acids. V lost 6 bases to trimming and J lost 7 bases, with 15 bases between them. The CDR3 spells CAISSGGADEAFF. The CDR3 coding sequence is TGTGCCATCAGCTCCGGGGGCGCGGATGAAGCTTTCTTT.

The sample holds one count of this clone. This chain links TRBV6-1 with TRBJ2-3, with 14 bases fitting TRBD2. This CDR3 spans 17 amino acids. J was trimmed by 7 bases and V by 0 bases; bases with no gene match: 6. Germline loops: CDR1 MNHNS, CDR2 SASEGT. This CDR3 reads CASSEAEGLAGAHTQYF. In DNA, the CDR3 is TGTGCCAGCAGTGAAGCGGAGGGACTAGCGGGGGCTCATACGCAGTATTTT.

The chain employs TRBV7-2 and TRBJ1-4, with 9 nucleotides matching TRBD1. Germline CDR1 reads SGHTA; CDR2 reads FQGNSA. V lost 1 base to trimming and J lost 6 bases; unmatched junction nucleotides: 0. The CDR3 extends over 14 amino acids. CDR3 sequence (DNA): TGTGCCAGCAGCTTAGGGACAGGGGATGAAAAACTGTTTTTT. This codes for CASSLGTGDEKLFF.

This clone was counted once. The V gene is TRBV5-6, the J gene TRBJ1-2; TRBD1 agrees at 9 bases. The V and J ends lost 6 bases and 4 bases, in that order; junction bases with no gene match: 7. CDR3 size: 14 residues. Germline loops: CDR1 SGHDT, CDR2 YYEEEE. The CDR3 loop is CASTRGGQGYGYTF. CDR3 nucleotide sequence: TGTGCCAGCACCCGGGGGGGACAGGGCTATGGCTACACCTTC.

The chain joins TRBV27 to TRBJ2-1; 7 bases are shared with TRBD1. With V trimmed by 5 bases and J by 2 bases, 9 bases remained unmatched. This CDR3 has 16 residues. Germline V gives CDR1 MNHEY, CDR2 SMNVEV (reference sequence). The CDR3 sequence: CASSLTGQRPYNEQFF. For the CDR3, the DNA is TGTGCCAGCAGTCTGACGGGACAGCGTCCCTACAATGAGCAGTTCTTC.

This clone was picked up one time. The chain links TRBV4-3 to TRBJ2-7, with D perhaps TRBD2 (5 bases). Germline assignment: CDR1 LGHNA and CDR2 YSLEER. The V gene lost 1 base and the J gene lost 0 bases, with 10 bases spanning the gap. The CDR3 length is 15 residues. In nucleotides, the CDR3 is TGCGCCAGCAGCCAAGTTGGGGAGAGCTCCTACGAGCAGTACTTC. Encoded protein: CASSQVGESSYEQYF.

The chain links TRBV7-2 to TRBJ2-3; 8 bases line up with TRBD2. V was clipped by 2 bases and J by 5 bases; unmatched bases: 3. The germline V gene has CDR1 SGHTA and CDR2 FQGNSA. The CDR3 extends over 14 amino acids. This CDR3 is CASSLQRGLDTQYF. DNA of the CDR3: TGTGCCAGCAGCTTACAGCGGGGGTTAGATACGCAGTATTTT.